This T cell receptor beta chain emerged from a study of human T cells and chemical hapten exposure. The germline gives CDR1 LGHDT, CDR2 YNNKEL (reference sequence). This CDR3 spans 19 amino acids. Trimming removed 4 bases from V and 5 bases from J; junction bases left unmatched: 15. TCRdb passed the RACE reads through MiXCR, listing each CDR3 protein once. The sample carries 95,000 to 150,000 distinct CDR3 sequences, around 11% recorded once. In the case of this clonotype: Its antigen is undetermined.

Time point here: patch test 3, about 24 weeks after DPC sensitization. As for treatment: therapeutic diphenylcyclopropenone sensitization with weekly scalp DPC. Findings of the study overall: TCRs above 1 in 1000 frequency did not change with DPC sensitization. Correlating positively with patch test score were the PT1 expanded TCR counts.

The clonotype originates from a woman between 45 and 65 years old with alopecia areata. Some clones in this sample may be carry-over from other donors' samples. The rearrangement links TRBV3-1 to TRBJ2-5; 14 bases map to TRBD2. This specimen consisted of whole blood, obtained in connection with sensitization to the hapten diphenylcyclopropenone (DPC). CDR3 protein: CASSPRLAGGPELLETQYF. As DNA, the CDR3 is TGTGCCAGCAGCCCTCGACTAGCGGGGGGGCCCGAGTTGTTGGAGACCCAGTACTTC.